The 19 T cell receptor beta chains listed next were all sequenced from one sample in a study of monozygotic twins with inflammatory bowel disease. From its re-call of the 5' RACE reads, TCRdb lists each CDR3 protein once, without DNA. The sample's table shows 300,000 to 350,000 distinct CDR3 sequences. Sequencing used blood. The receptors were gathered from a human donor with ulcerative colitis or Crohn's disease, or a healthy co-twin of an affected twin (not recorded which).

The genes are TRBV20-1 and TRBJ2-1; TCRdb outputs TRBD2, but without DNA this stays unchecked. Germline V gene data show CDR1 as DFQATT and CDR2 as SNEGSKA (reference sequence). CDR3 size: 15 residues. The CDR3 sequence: CSARFSGRAGNEQFF.

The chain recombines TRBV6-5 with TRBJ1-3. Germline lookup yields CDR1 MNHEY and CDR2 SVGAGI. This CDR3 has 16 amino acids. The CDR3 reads CASSYSPLSSGNTIYF.

Here the CDR3 reads CASSLGTGTGDQPQHF. The chain carries TRBV5-1 and TRBJ1-5; the TCRdb call, TRBD1, lacks DNA for checking. Germline loops: CDR1 SGHRS, CDR2 YFSETQ. The CDR3 spans 16 residues.

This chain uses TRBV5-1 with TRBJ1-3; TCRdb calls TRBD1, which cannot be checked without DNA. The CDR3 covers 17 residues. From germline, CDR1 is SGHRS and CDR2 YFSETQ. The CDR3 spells CASSFGDPGHSGNTIYF. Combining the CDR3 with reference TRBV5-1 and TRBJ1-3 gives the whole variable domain KAGVTQTPRYLIKTRGQQVTLSCSPISGHRSVSWYQQTPGQGLQFLFEYFSETQRNKGNFPGRFSGRQFSNSRSEMNVSTLELGDSALYLCASSFGDPGHSGNTIYFGEGSWLTVV.

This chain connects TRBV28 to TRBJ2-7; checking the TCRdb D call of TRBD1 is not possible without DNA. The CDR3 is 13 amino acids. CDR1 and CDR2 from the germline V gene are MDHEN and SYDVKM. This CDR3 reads CASSTTDSYEQYF.

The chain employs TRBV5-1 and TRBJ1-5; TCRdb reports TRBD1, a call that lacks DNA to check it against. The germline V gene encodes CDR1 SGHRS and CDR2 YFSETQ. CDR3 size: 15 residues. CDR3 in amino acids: CASSLAPGSNQPQHF.

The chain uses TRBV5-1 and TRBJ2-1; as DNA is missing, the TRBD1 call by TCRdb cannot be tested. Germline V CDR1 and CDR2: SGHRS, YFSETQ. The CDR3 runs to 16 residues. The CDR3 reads CASSLDQGSRGNEQFF.

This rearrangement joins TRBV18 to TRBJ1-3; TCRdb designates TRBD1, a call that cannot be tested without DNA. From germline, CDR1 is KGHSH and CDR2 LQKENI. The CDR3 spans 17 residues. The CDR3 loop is CASSFGQGAPSGNTIYF.

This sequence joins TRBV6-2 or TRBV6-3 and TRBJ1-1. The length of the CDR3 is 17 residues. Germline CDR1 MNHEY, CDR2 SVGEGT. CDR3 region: CASSSLADYRRNTKAFF.

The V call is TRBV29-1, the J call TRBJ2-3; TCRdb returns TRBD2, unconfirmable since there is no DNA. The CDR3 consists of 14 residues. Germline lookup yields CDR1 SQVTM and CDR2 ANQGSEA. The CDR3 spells CSAGTSASTDTQYF.

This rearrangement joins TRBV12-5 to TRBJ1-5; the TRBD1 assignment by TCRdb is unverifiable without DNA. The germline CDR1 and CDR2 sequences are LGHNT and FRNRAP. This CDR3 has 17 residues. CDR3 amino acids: CASGLVHRQPGNQPQHF.

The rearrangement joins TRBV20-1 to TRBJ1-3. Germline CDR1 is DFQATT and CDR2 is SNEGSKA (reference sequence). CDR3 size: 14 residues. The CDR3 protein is CSASSGFEGNTIYF.

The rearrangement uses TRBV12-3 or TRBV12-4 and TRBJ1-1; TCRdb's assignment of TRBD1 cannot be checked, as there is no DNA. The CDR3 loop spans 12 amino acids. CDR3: CASSFGGTEAFF.

This chain's CDR3 is CSVADWGYEQYF. V and J are TRBV29-1 and TRBJ2-7; TCRdb outputs TRBD1, but without DNA this stays unchecked. The CDR3 contains 12 residues. Per germline, CDR1 SQVTM and CDR2 ANQGSEA.

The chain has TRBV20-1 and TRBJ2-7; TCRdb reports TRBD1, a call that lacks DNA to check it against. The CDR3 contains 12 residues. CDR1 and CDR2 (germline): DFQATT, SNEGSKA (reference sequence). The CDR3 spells CSAARQGGEQYF.

The CDR3 loop reads CASSGTLNSPLHF. The chain is built from TRBV12-3 or TRBV12-4 and TRBJ1-6; TCRdb's D gene call, TRBD1, goes unchecked for lack of DNA. This CDR3 has 13 residues.

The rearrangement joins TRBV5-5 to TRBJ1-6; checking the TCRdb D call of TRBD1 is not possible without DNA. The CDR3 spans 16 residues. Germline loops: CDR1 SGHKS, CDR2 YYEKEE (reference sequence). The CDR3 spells CASSLVIFPGVSPLHF.

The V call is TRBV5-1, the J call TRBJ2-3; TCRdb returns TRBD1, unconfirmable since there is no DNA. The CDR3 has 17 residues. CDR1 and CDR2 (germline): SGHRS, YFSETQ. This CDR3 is CASSSGWLYGTPDTQYF.

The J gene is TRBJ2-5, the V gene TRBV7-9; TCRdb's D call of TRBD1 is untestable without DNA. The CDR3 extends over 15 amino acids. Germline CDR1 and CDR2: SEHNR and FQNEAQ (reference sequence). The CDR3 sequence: CASSPPGQHQETQYF.